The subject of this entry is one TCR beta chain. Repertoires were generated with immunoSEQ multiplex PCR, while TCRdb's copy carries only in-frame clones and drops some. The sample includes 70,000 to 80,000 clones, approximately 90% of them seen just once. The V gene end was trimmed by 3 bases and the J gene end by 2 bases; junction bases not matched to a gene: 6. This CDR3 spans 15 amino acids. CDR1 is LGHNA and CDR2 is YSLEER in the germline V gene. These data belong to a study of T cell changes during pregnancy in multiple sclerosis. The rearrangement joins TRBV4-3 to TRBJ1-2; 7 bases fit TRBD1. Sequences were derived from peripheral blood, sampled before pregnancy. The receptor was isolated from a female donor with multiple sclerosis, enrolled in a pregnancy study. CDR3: CASSHLRQGNYGYTF. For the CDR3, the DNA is TGCGCCAGCAGCCACCTCCGACAGGGCAACTATGGCTACACCTTC.